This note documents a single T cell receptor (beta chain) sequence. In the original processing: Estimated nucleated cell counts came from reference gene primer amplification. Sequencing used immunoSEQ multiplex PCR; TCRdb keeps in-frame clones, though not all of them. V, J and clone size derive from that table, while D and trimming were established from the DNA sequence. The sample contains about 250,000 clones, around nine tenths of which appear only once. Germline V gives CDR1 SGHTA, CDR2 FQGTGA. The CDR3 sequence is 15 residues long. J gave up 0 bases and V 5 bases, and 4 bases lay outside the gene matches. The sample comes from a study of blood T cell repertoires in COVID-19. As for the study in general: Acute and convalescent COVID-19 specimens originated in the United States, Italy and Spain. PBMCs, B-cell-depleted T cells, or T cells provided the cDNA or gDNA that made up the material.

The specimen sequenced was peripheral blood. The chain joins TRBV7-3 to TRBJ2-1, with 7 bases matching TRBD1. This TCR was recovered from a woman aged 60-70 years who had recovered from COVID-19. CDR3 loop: CASSRTGDSYNEQFF. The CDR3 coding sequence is TGTGCCAGCAGCAGGACAGGAGACTCCTACAATGAGCAGTTCTTC. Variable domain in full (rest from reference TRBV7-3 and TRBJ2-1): GAGVSQTPSNKVTEKGKYVELRCDPISGHTALYWYRQSLGQGPEFLIYFQGTGAADDSGLPNDRFFAVRPEGSVSTLKIQRTERGDSAVYLCASSRTGDSYNEQFFGPGTRLTVL.